This TCR beta chain came from a study of immune heterogeneity within non-small cell lung tumors. Study summary: It was found that the tumors were several squamous cell carcinomas, over eight non-squamous carcinomas and 1 not otherwise specified.

V was shortened by 3 bases and J by 4 bases, with 9 bases between the two germline ends. CDR1 and CDR2 (germline): LNHDA, SQIVND (reference sequence). This CDR3 has 14 residues. The template for each sample was around 540 ng of genomic DNA, which had been extracted from bulk tumor tissue. Several biopsies per primary tumor were taken during surgery, spaced as far apart as possible. Undergoing curative surgery were patients whose non-small cell lung cancer was untreated and newly diagnosed. Patients newly diagnosed with non-small cell lung cancer and having curative-intent surgery served as donors. In a multiplex PCR, 32 V and 13 J primers amplified TCR beta CDR3. TCRdb fed the multiplex PCR reads into MiXCR, producing one record per CDR3 protein. Of some 4,400 distinct CDR3 sequences in the sample, 35% to 45% were seen once.

This clonotype was obtained from a woman in her 50s with non-small cell lung cancer. V usage is TRBV19 and J usage is TRBJ1-4; TRBD1 might be the D (5 bases). The material sequenced was lung tumor tissue. The CDR3 region is CASSMGRINEKLFF. CDR3 in DNA: TGTGCCAGTAGTATGGGACGGATTAATGAAAAACTGTTTTTT.